The next 25 T cell receptor beta chains were all read from a single sample in a study of T cell responses to AZD1222 COVID-19 vaccine. The assay was immunoSEQ multiplex PCR, and TCRdb's table has in-frame clones only and misses some. The sample contains about 130,000 clones, roughly 87% of which appear only once. The sample in question was peripheral blood, obtained on day 0 of AZD1222 vaccination. The receptor set was obtained from an adult in good health.

The gene calls are TRBV6-5 and TRBJ2-1, with D perhaps matching TRBD1 or TRBD2 (5 bases each). Germline V gene data show CDR1 as MNHEY and CDR2 as SVGAGI. The V end lost 5 bases, the J end lost 12 bases, and 20 bases lay between the germline ends. There are 14 residues in the CDR3. CDR3 residues: CASSPEGSVIRQFF. The CDR3 region has the DNA TGTGCCAGCAGTCCCGAGGGGTCAGTGATAAGGCAGTTCTTC.

V and J are TRBV7-8 and TRBJ2-7; D is possibly TRBD1 (5 bases). The CDR3 has 14 residues. V lost 5 bases and J lost 0, with 11 bases in between. Germline V gives CDR1 SGHVS, CDR2 FQNEAQ. The CDR3 sequence: CASSLGHGSYEQYF. The CDR3 DNA reads TGTGCCAGCAGCCTTGGACACGGCTCCTACGAGCAGTACTTC.

This clone was detected only once. The chain joins TRBV6-2 or TRBV6-3 to TRBJ2-5; TRBD2 agrees at 10 bases. Germline CDR1 and CDR2: MNHEY and SVGEGT. CDR3 size: 16 residues. The trim removed 5 bases at V and 5 bases at J, leaving 11 bases unmatched. The CDR3 protein is CASSKQRGGGIETQYF. The CDR3 region has the DNA TGTGCCAGCAGTAAGCAGCGGGGGGGAGGAATCGAGACCCAGTACTTC.

This clone was picked up one time. The rearrangement uses TRBV6-5 and TRBJ1-1; D is uncertain. Germline V gives CDR1 MNHEY, CDR2 SVGAGI. V lost 1 base, J lost 1 base, and 10 bases lay in between. The CDR3 contains 15 residues. In DNA, the CDR3 is TGTGCCAGCAGTTACTTTGGGAGTGGGAACACTGAAGCTTTCTTT. This translates into CASSYFGSGNTEAFF.

The chain joins TRBV14 to TRBJ2-3; possible D gene TRBD2, 5 bases. CDR1 and CDR2 (germline): SGHDN, FVKESK. The V end lost 6 bases, the J end lost 8 bases, and 12 bases lay between the germline ends. The CDR3 runs to 12 residues. The chain's CDR3 is CASSPLGVTQYF. CDR3 DNA sequence: TGTGCCAGCAGTCCACTAGGAGTTACGCAGTATTTT.

The chain recombines TRBV13 with TRBJ1-1; no clear D gene. The CDR3 spans 14 residues. The germline V and J ends were trimmed by 6 bases and 4 bases, with 15 bases remaining between them. Per the germline V gene, CDR1 is PRHDT and CDR2 is FYEKMQ (reference sequence). CDR3 protein: CASSRGGSLTEAFF. CDR3 nucleotide sequence: TGTGCCAGCAGTCGGGGAGGGTCCCTCACTGAAGCTTTCTTT.

V gene TRBV28 combines with J gene TRBJ2-2, with D perhaps TRBD1 (6 bases). Trimming cost V 4 bases and J 8 bases, with 14 bases left between them. The CDR3 totals 14 residues. Germline CDR1 is MDHEN and CDR2 is SYDVKM. The CDR3 loop reads CASSSLIRGGELFF. As DNA, the CDR3 is TGTGCCAGCAGTTCGCTTATCAGGGGAGGGGAGCTGTTTTTT.

The chain joins TRBV5-6 to TRBJ1-1, with 7 positions matching TRBD1. The junction had 5 bases not matched to a gene; V was cut back by 0 bases and J by 0 bases. The germline CDR1 and CDR2 sequences are SGHDT and YYEEEE. The CDR3 covers 16 residues. CDR3: CASSLVQGFMNTEAFF. The CDR3 nucleotides are TGTGCCAGCAGCTTGGTACAGGGGTTCATGAACACTGAAGCTTTCTTT.

The count of this clone is one. The J gene is TRBJ1-2, the V gene TRBV6-5; the D is unclear. The CDR3 is 13 amino acids. V lost 5 bases, J lost 4 bases, and 11 bases lay in between. Germline CDR1 and CDR2: MNHEY and SVGAGI. DNA for the CDR3: TGTGCCAGCAGTCCGGACGCTAGCTATGGCTACACCTTC. Its translation: CASSPDASYGYTF.

V and J are TRBV25-1 and TRBJ1-4, with a possible D match to TRBD1 (5 bases). This CDR3 spans 17 amino acids. Deletions cut 3 bases from V and 3 bases from J, with 17 bases between. Per the germline V gene, CDR1 is MGHDK and CDR2 is SYGVNS. This CDR3 is CASSDLGGDEPNEKLFF. CDR3 in DNA: TGTGCCAGCAGTGATCTGGGGGGGGATGAACCTAATGAAAAACTGTTTTTT.

This rearrangement joins TRBV5-1 to TRBJ1-1; TRBD1 matches 9 bases. Germline CDR1 and CDR2: SGHRS and YFSETQ. V shed 5 bases, J shed 6 bases, and the junction held 5 bases outside the gene matches. The CDR3 loop spans 13 amino acids. The CDR3 DNA is TGCGCCAGCAGATCCACAGGGGGCGCTGAAGCTTTCTTT. Translation: CASRSTGGAEAFF.

The chain employs TRBV6-5 and TRBJ2-7; 7 bases map to TRBD1. Germline-derived CDR1 and CDR2 are MNHEY and SVGAGI. The CDR3 sequence is 15 residues long. After removal of 0 bases from V and 2 bases from J, the junction contained 4 bases not matched to a gene. In nucleotides, the CDR3 is TGTGCCAGCAGTTACTCTGGGACAGAGACCTACGAGCAGTACTTC. The encoded protein is CASSYSGTETYEQYF.

This clone came up a few times. The CDR3 nucleotides are TGTGCCAGCAGTTCCACCTTGCCGACTCATGTATACCGGGGATTGGGTGGCTACACCTTC. It specifies CASSSTLPTHVYRGLGGYTF. The chain links TRBV28 to TRBJ1-2, with D unresolved. This CDR3 region has 20 residues. Trimming removed 4 bases at V and 7 bases at J, with 34 bases between. Germline lookup yields CDR1 MDHEN and CDR2 SYDVKM.

The chain recombines TRBV5-5 with TRBJ1-2; tentatively, D is TRBD1 (6 bases). The CDR3 contains 13 residues. Trimming stripped 3 bases from V and 2 bases from J, with 8 bases between. Germline CDR1 is SGHKS and CDR2 is YYEKEE (reference sequence). The CDR3 region is CASSYTGNYGYTF. DNA for the CDR3: TGTGCCAGCAGCTACACAGGGAACTATGGCTACACCTTC.

In its sample, this clone was seen a few times. V is TRBV28 and J is TRBJ2-7, with TRBD1 matching over 7 bases. The V gene end was trimmed by 2 bases and the J gene end by 4 bases; junction bases not matched to a gene: 11. Germline CDR1 MDHEN, CDR2 SYDVKM. The CDR3 contains 16 residues. The CDR3 DNA reads as TGTGCCAGCAGTTTAAATCCCGGGGCAGGGGGTTACGAGCAGTACTTC. It specifies CASSLNPGAGGYEQYF. The variable domain in full, with the rest retrieved from reference TRBV28 and TRBJ2-7, is DVKVTQSSRYLVKRTGEKVFLECVQDMDHENMFWYRQDPGLGLRLIYFSYDVKMKEKGDIPEGYSVSREKKERFSLILESASTNQTSMYLCASSLNPGAGGYEQYFGPGTRLTVT.

The V call is TRBV18, the J call TRBJ2-3; D might be TRBD2 (5 bases). V lost 2 bases to trimming and J lost 4 bases, with 10 bases between them. Germline assignment: CDR1 KGHSH and CDR2 LQKENI. This CDR3 comprises 14 residues. CDR3 coding DNA: TGTGCCAGCTCACCATTGGACTCCTCAGATACGCAGTATTTT. It codes for CASSPLDSSDTQYF.

This rearrangement joins TRBV27 to TRBJ2-1; D gene uncertain. The CDR3 extends over 12 amino acids. The V gene's germline CDR1 is MNHEY and CDR2 SMNVEV (reference sequence). Trimming removed 7 bases at V and 0 bases at J, with 4 bases between. The CDR3 here is CASKPSYNEQFF. CDR3 in DNA: TGTGCCAGCAAACCCTCCTACAATGAGCAGTTCTTC.

Notes on this clone: At one of its ends the junction is not consistent with the germline gene, which may arise from a read error. The V gene is TRBV6-5, the J gene TRBJ2-7, with D unresolved. The CDR3 runs to 14 residues. Germline loops: CDR1 MNHEY, CDR2 SVGAGI. The chain's CDR3 is CASNYLGRVYEQYF. CDR3 in DNA: TGTGCCAGCAATTACTTGGGCAGAGTTTACGAGCAGTACTTC.

The gene calls are TRBV12-3 or TRBV12-4 and TRBJ1-3; TRBD1 agrees at 7 bases. The trim removed 6 bases at V and 3 bases at J, leaving 2 bases unmatched. CDR3 length equals 13 residues. The CDR3 DNA is TGTGCCAGCAGCGGGACAGTTGGAAACACCATATATTTT. This gives the protein CASSGTVGNTIYF.

This clone was seen more than once but under ten times. The genes are TRBV12-5 and TRBJ2-7; weak D call: TRBD1 (6 bases). The length of the CDR3 is 13 residues. Per germline, CDR1 LGHNT and CDR2 FRNRAP. Trimming took 6 bases from V and 3 from J, leaving 12 bases between them. CDR3 sequence: CASGKRGIYEQYF. The CDR3 coding sequence is TGTGCTAGTGGCAAGAGGGGGATCTACGAGCAGTACTTC.

The chain joins TRBV7-8 to TRBJ1-3; D unresolved. The germline V and J ends were trimmed by 0 bases and 0 bases, with 6 bases remaining between them. CDR1 and CDR2 (germline): SGHVS, FQNEAQ. The CDR3 spans 15 residues. This CDR3 is CASSLAPNSGNTIYF. The CDR3 DNA follows: TGTGCCAGCAGCTTAGCACCCAACTCTGGAAACACCATATATTTT.

V is TRBV16 and J is TRBJ1-5, with D unclear. V lost 5 bases to trimming and J lost 7 bases, with 21 bases between them. In germline, CDR1 is KGHSY, CDR2 FQNENV. The CDR3 covers 16 residues. Written as DNA, the CDR3 is TGTGCCAGCAGCGCCCATGATACATCAGCGGGACAGCCCCAGCATTTT. This gives the protein CASSAHDTSAGQPQHF.

This clone was picked up one time. CDR3 loop: CASSPSRDGELFF. In DNA, the CDR3 is TGTGCCAGCAGCCCGAGCAGGGACGGGGAGCTGTTTTTT. V usage is TRBV16 and J usage is TRBJ2-2; a weak D match, TRBD1 (5 bases). Trimming took 4 bases from V and 7 from J, leaving 10 bases between them. The CDR3 is made up of 13 amino acids. Germline V gives CDR1 KGHSY, CDR2 FQNENV.

The V call is TRBV11-2, the J call TRBJ1-1, with D unresolved. Germline V gene data show CDR1 as SGHAT and CDR2 as FQNNGV. V lost 5 bases and J 5 bases, leaving 9 bases between the germline ends. This CDR3 region has 12 residues. The CDR3 DNA reads TGTGCCAGCAGCCCTAGCGGGACTGAAGCTTTCTTT. Translating it yields CASSPSGTEAFF.

The chain recombines TRBV4-1 with TRBJ1-6, with D hard to call. The CDR3 contains 14 residues. Germline V CDR1 and CDR2: MGHRA, YSYEKL. The V end was cut by 0 bases, the J end by 7 bases, with 7 bases between. CDR3 sequence: CASSQDSTNSPLHF. Here the CDR3 DNA reads TGCGCCAGCAGCCAAGACAGCACAAATTCACCCCTCCACTTT.